This TCR beta chain was obtained from a study of regulatory T cells in long-lasting Graves disease. Findings and limits, study-wide: Accuracy may have suffered from the small sample size.

Time point of the sample: newly diagnosed GD, antithyroid drugs for less than 3 months. PBMC RNA was the source of the TCR library. This clonotype was detected a few times. What it binds is not known. HTBI primers from iRepertoire and Arm-PCR of CDR3 regions yielded the TCR beta libraries. One entry per CDR3 protein, called by TCRdb with MiXCR from the multiplex PCR reads. Here the sample spans hundreds of thousands of distinct CDR3 sequences, around 13% being singletons. Per the germline V gene, CDR1 is MNHEY and CDR2 is SMNVEV (reference sequence). Trimming shortened V by 5 bases and J by 1 base, and 18 bases separated the two germline ends. There are 17 residues in the CDR3. In addition, the sample was reused for a study of T cells in Graves' hyperthyroidism and ophthalmopathy. As that report states: Together with thyroid ultrasound, orbital computed tomography, serum thyroxine and TRAb, clinical symptoms were used for diagnoses. Ophthalmopathy could be told apart from stable hyperthyroidism with a 13 V-J model.

The receptor comes from a woman aged 30 to 39 with Graves disease. This rearrangement joins TRBV27 to TRBJ2-1; perhaps TRBD2 as D (6 bases). The sample in question was peripheral blood mononuclear cells (PBMCs), obtained at new diagnosis, from a patient treated with antithyroid drugs. Here the CDR3 DNA reads TGTGCCAGCAGTGATCCCACTCTAGCGCCTTCCTACAATGAGCAGTTCTTC. It yields the protein CASSDPTLAPSYNEQFF.